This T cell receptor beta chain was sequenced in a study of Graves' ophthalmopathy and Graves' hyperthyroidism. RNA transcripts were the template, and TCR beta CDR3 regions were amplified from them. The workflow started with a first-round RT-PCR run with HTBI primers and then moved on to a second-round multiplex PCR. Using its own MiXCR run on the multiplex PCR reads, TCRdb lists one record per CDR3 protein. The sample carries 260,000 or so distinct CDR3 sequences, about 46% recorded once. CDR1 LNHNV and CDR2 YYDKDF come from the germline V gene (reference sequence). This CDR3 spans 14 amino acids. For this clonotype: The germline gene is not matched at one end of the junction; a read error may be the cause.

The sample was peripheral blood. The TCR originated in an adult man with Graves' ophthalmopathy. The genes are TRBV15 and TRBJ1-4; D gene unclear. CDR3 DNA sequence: TGTGCCACCAGCTTATGGGGAACTAATGAAAAACTGTGTTTT. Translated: CATSLWGTNEKLCF. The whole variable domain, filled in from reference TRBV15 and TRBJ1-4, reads DAMVIQNPRYQVTQFGKPVTLSCSQTLNHNVMYWYQQKSSQAPKLLFHYYDKDFNNEADTPDNFQSRRPNTSFCFLDIRSPGLGDTAMYLCATSLWGTNEKLCFGSGTQLSVL.